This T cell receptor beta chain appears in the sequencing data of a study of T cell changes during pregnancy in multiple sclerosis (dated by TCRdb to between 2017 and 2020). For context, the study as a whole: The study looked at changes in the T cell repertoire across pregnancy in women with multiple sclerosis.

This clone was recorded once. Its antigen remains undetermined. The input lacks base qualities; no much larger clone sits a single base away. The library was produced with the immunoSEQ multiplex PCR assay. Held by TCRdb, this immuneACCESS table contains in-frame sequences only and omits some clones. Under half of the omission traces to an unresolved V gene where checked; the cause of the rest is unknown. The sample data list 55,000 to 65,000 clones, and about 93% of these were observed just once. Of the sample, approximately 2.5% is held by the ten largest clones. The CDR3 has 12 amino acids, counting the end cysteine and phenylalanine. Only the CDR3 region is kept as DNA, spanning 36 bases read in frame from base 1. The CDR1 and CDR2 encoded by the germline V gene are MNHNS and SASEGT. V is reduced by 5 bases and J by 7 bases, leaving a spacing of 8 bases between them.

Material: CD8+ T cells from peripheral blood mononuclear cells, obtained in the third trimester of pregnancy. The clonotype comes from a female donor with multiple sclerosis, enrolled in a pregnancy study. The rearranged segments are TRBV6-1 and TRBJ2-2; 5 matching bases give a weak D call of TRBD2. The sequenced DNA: TGTGCCAGCAGTACCGGGAACGGGGAGCTGTTTTTT. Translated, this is CASSTGNGELFF.